One T cell receptor (beta chain) is described in this entry. TCRbeta library preparation incorporated unique molecular identifiers. TCRdb redid the calling of the PCR reads with MiXCR, one entry per CDR3 protein. This sample yields around 200,000 distinct CDR3 sequences, of which roughly 15% are seen a single time; just under 45% belongs to the top ten. The data derive from a study of T-cell reconstitution after alpha-beta-depleted transplantation in children. The V gene lost 2 bases and the J gene lost 5 bases, with 7 bases spanning the gap. The germline V gene has CDR1 KGHSH and CDR2 LQKENI. The CDR3 extends over 13 amino acids.

This rearrangement joins TRBV18 to TRBJ2-1; D gene uncertain. The source was PBMCs, mostly from graft donor cells, collected 360 days after TCRalphabeta/CD19-depleted stem cell transplant. The TCR comes from a male patient between 2 and 10 years old who had a stem cell transplant for acute lymphoblastic leukemia, so the T cells may come from the graft donor. Written as DNA, the CDR3 is TGTGCCAGCTCACCAGGGGTTGACAATGAGCAGTTCTTC. It yields the protein CASSPGVDNEQFF.